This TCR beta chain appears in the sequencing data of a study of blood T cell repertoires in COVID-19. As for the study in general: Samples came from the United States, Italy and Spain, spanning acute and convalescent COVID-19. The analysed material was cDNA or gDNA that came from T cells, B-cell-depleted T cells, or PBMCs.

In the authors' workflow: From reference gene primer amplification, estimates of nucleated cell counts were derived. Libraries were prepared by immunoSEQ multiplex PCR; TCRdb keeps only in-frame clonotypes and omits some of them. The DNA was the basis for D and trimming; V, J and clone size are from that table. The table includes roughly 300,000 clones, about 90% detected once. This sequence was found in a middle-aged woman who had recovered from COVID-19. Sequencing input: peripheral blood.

The DNA of the CDR3 is TGTGCCAGCAGTCGGACTCTGAGCTCCTACGAGCAGTACTTC. Its translation: CASSRTLSSYEQYF. This chain joins TRBV6-5 and TRBJ2-7, with D perhaps matching TRBD2 (5 bases). The CDR3 loop spans 14 amino acids. CDR1 and CDR2 from the germline V gene are MNHEY and SVGAGI. The germline V and J ends were trimmed by 5 bases and 0 bases, with 11 bases remaining between them.